This T cell receptor (beta chain) was profiled in a study of identical twins (dated by TCRdb to the mid-2010s). Notes on the research overall: The study deep-sequenced TCR alpha and beta repertoires from monozygotic twins, unrelated adults of various ages and cord blood to test whether fetal clonotypes persist. Replicate twin experiments were performed at different times using different library preparation protocols to rule out contamination. What the study reported, not specific to this receptor: Out-of-frame TCR alpha sharing in monozygotic twins was systematically underestimated by recombination models, whereas sharing between unrelated individuals was in agreement with the recombination models. Out-of-frame TCR alpha sequences shared between twins showed an excess of low generation-probability sequences compared with coincidental sharing between unrelated individuals. Abundant cord blood beta clonotypes had fewer insertions, young adult naive repertoires showed a similar but weaker trend, and memory repertoires showed no such trend. Because the same donors could not be followed over many years, the conclusions relied on cross-sectional statistical analysis. The excess sharing between twins in beta out-of-frame sequences was weaker because fewer shared sequences reduced the signal-to-noise ratio. Zero-insertion analyses could be partly confounded by invariant T cells such as MAIT and iNKT, although diverse VJ usage argued against such confounding for most clonotypes.

The germline V gene (reference sequence) provides CDR1 DFQATT and CDR2 SNEGSKA. Between the V and J ends, shortened by 5 bases and 0 bases respectively, the junction contains 14 bases. The CDR3 contains 14 residues, cysteine and phenylalanine counted. Only the CDR3 part of the read is kept: 42 bases, read in frame from the first base. Only healthy Caucasian donors were included. This clonotype was detected only a few times. Its antigen is not yet known. No qualities accompany the bases; no much larger clone lies one base away. The library was generated by 5' RACE. These reads were obtained on an Illumina HiSeq 2000. A universal primer binding site was introduced by template switching, and a unique molecular identifier was present in the final cDNA, enabling accurate counting of TCR cDNA molecules. First-strand cDNA for TCR alpha and beta chains was synthesized from specific primers in the conserved constant-segment region. To control for contamination, each cDNA library was double barcoded with a SMART-Mk sample barcode plus Illumina barcodes. TruSeq adapter sequences along with Illumina sample barcodes were introduced in two successive PCR steps. The Illumina HiSeq platform was used with custom primers to sequence TCR alpha and beta cDNA libraries. The authors' pipeline ran thus. Unique molecular identifiers were extracted from raw reads with MiGEC, and CDR3 positions were determined with MiXCR. For each individual, recombination models were inferred using an EM algorithm with the repgenHMM and IGoR tools. Shared clonotype analysis was performed with the tcR package in R, normalizing sharing by the product of cloneset sizes. To study raw recombination free of thymic and clonal selection effects, out-of-frame nonproductive sequences were analyzed. TCRdb handled the public reads itself, with Q25 trimming in fastp and clone calling in MiXCR, and kept productive beta chains. Rows are unified per CDR3 protein, each entry keeping the most common DNA and genes. The V and J calls here are based on TCRdb, not the publication. A total of some 1,700,000 distinct CDR3 sequences appear in this sample, roughly 35% of them only once. The top ten constitute under 0.35% of the sample.

The sequencing input was cord blood. This chain joins TRBV20-1 to TRBJ2-7; possibly the D gene is TRBD2, per 6 matching bases. The sequence came from a newborn girl in good health. The CDR3 protein sequence reads: CSALRLTSSYEQYF. The base sequence is TGCAGTGCTCTCCGGCTGACTAGCTCCTACGAGCAGTACTTC.